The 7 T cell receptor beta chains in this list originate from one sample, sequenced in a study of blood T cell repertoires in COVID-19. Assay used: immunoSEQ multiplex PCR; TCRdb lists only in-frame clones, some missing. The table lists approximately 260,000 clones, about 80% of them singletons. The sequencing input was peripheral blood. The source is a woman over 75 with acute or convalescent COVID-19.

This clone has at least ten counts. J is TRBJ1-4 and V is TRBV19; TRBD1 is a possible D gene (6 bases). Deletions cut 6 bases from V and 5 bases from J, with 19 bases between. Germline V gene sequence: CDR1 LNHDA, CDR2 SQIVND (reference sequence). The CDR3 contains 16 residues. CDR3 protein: CASSPRHRARNEKLFF. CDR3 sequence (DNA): TGTGCCAGTAGCCCGAGGCACAGGGCGAGGAATGAAAAACTGTTTTTT.

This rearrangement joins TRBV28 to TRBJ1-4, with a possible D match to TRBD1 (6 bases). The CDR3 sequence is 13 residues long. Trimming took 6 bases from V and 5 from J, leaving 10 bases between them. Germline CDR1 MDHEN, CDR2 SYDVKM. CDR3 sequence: CASSSGQNEKLFF. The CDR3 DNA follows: TGTGCCAGCAGCTCTGGACAGAATGAAAAACTGTTTTTT. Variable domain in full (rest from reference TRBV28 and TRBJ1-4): DVKVTQSSRYLVKRTGEKVFLECVQDMDHENMFWYRQDPGLGLRLIYFSYDVKMKEKGDIPEGYSVSREKKERFSLILESASTNQTSMYLCASSSGQNEKLFFGSGTQLSVL.

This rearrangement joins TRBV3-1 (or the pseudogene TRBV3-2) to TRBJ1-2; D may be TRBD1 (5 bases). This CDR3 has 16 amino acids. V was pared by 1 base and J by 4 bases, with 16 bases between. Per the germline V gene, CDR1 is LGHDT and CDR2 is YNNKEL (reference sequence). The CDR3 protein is CASSQVRPGIGYGYTF. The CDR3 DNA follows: TGTGCCAGCAGCCAAGTAAGGCCAGGGATCGGCTATGGCTACACCTTC.

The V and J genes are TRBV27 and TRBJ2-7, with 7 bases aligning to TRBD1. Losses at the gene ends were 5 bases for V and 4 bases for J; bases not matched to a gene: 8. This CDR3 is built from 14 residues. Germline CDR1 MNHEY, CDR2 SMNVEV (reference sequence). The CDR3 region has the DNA TGTGCCAGCAGTCTGACAGGGATGCCTTACGAGCAGTACTTC. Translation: CASSLTGMPYEQYF.

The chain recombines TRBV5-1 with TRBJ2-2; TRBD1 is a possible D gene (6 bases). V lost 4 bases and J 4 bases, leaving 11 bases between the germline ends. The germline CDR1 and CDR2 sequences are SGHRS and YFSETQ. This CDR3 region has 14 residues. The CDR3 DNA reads TGCGCCAGCAGCACAACAGGGTTCACCGGGGAGCTGTTTTTT. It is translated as CASSTTGFTGELFF.

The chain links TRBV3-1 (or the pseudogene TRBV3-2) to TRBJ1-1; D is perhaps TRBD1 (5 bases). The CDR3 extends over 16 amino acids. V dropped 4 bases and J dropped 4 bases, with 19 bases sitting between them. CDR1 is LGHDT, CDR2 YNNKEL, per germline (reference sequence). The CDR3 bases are TGTGCCAGCAGCCCCGCCGTCCAGGGAATCACCACTGAAGCTTTCTTT. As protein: CASSPAVQGITTEAFF.

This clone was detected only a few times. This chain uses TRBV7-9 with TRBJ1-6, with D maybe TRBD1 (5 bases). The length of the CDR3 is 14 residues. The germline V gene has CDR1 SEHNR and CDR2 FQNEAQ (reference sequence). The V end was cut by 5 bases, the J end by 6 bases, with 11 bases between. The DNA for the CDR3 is TGTGCCAGCAGCCCGCTGGGGGGTAATTCACCCCTCCACTTT. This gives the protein CASSPLGGNSPLHF.